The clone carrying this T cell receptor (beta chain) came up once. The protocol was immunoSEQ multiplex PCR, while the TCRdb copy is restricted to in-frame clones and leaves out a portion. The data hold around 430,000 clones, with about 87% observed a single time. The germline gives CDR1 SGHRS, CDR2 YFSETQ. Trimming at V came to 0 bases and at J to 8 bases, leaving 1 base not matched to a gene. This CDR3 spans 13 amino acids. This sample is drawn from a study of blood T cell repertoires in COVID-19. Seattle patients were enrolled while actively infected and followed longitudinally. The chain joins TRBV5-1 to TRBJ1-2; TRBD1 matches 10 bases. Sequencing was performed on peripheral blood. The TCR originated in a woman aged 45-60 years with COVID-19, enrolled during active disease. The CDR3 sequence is CASSLGDRGGYTF. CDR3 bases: TGCGCCAGCAGCTTGGGGGACAGGGGCGGCTACACCTTC. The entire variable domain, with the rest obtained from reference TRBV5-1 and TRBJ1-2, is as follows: KAGVTQTPRYLIKTRGQQVTLSCSPISGHRSVSWYQQTPGQGLQFLFEYFSETQRNKGNFPGRFSGRQFSNSRSEMNVSTLELGDSALYLCASSLGDRGGYTFGSGTRLTVV.